One T cell receptor (beta chain) is described in this entry. This entry is derived from a study of blood T cell repertoires in COVID-19. As for the study in general: Donors in the United States, Italy and Spain gave samples during acute or convalescent COVID-19. The cDNA or gDNA used as material had been derived from T cells, B-cell-depleted T cells, or PBMCs.

In the authors' workflow: From reference gene primer amplification, estimates of nucleated cell counts were derived. Sequencing was performed with immunoSEQ multiplex PCR; in TCRdb, only in-frame clones are kept and a portion is missing. D and trimming come from the DNA, and the V and J calls and clone size come from that table. Among around 360,000 clones listed, roughly 86% were seen once. Seattle researchers signed up patients amid active infection and tracked them longitudinally. The TCR sequence derives from a woman in her thirties with COVID-19, enrolled during active disease. Material: peripheral blood.

The CDR3, as DNA: TGTGCCTGGAGTGTACGGAGAAGCGCCGGGGAGCTGTTTTTT. It yields the protein CAWSVRRSAGELFF. This chain connects TRBV30 to TRBJ2-2; D gene uncertain. There are 14 residues in the CDR3. V was trimmed by 0 bases and J by 6 bases, leaving 11 bases between them. Germline V gives CDR1 GTSNPN, CDR2 SVGIG (reference sequence).